This T cell receptor (beta chain) was retrieved from a study of Graves' ophthalmopathy and Graves' hyperthyroidism. About the research overall: Specimen type is peripheral blood, obtained at initial diagnosis before any treatment. Whole-study findings and limits: Blood shared most expanded thyroid clonotypes above 0.001 frequency.

This clonotype was detected ten times or more. The antigen is not known. Patients with other autoimmune diseases, uncontrolled infections, pregnancy or lactation were excluded. Serum thyroxine and TRAb, along with clinical symptoms, thyroid ultrasound and orbital computed tomography, were what diagnosis relied on. CDR3 regions of TCR beta were amplified from RNA transcripts. Investigators did first-round RT-PCR with HTBI primers, then second-round multiplex PCR. In TCRdb, the multiplex PCR reads were re-called with MiXCR into one record per CDR3 protein. In the table there are approximately 500,000 distinct CDR3 sequences, approximately 14% of which are singletons. There are 13 residues in the CDR3. Trimming pared 3 bases from V and 4 bases from J, leaving 8 bases between.

The chain combines TRBV12-3 or TRBV12-4 with TRBJ2-3; D not certain. Sequences were obtained from blood. The TCR sequence derives from a woman aged 25-40 years with Graves' ophthalmopathy. This chain's CDR3 is CASSFTEADTQYF. CDR3 nucleotide sequence: TGTGCCAGCAGTTTCACAGAGGCAGATACGCAGTATTTT.